This is a list of T cell receptor beta chains from one sample in a study of cytomegalovirus exposure and HLA in healthy donors. Libraries were prepared by immunoSEQ multiplex PCR; TCRdb keeps only in-frame clonotypes and omits some of them. The sample lists about 50,000 clones; approximately 90% were seen once. The sample comprised PBMCs. All receptors derive from a young man in good health and CMV-seronegative. CDR3s include the opening cysteine and the closing phenylalanine or tryptophan. A D gene is named only where the DNA matches it firmly. Size values are once, few and many counts, or a class for expanded clones, and some rows have none.

V	J	size	D	DNA	CDR3
TRBV5-6	TRBJ2-7	.	TRBD1	TGTGCCAGCAGCTCCGGACAGGGGGCGGGCGAGCAGTACTTC	CASSSGQGAGEQYF
TRBV10-3	TRBJ1-3	.	.	TGTGCCATCAGTGAGGACAACTCTGGAAACACCATATATTTT	CAISEDNSGNTIYF
TRBV6-1	TRBJ1-4	.	.	TGTGCCAGCAGTGATATGGGAGTATCGCGGGTAAAACTGTTTTTT	CASSDMGVSRVKLFF
TRBV7-2	TRBJ1-5	few	TRBD1	TGTGCCAGCAGTCGGGACAGGGATCAACCCCAGCATTTT	CASSRDRDQPQHF
TRBV9	TRBJ2-2	.	TRBD2	TGTGCCAGCAGCGTAGGGACTAGCGGGAACACCGGGGAGCTGTTTTTT	CASSVGTSGNTGELFF
TRBV19	TRBJ2-1	.	.	TGTGCCAGTAACGCCTCCCCGGGTGGCTACAATGAGCAGTTCTTC	CASNASPGGYNEQFF
TRBV7-2	TRBJ2-3	.	.	TGTGCCAGCAGCCCCCGACGGCGGGGAGATACGCAGTATTTT	CASSPRRRGDTQYF
TRBV4-1	TRBJ2-7	.	.	TGCGCCAGCAGCCACGACCCTATCCCAGGCGGGGACGAGCAGTACTTC	CASSHDPIPGGDEQYF
TRBV6-1	TRBJ2-3	once	.	TGTGCCAGCAGTGAATTGGTACAGGTTACAGATACGCAGTATTTT	CASSELVQVTDTQYF
TRBV19	TRBJ2-2	once	TRBD2	TGTGCCAGTAGTAGCACGGGAGGTTCGGGCACCGGGGAGCTGTTTTTT	CASSSTGGSGTGELFF
TRBV5-8	TRBJ1-1	.	.	TGTGCCAGCAGCCTTTATTTGGTCGGGAACACTGAAGCTTTCTTT	CASSLYLVGNTEAFF
TRBV7-6	TRBJ1-1	.	.	TGTGCCAGCAGCTTAGTTGGGGGCTCCGGAAACACTGAAGCTTTCTTT	CASSLVGGSGNTEAFF
TRBV7-9	TRBJ1-4	.	TRBD1	TGTGCCAGCACCCCCGGGACAGGGGTTGAAAAACTGTTTTTT	CASTPGTGVEKLFF
TRBV28	TRBJ1-1	.	.	TGTGCCAGCAGTTTACCCGGGATCACTGAAGCTTTCTTT	CASSLPGITEAFF
TRBV25-1	TRBJ1-2	.	.	TGTGCCAGCTCTGAAGGGGCGGGGGGTGGCTACACCTTC	CASSEGAGGGYTF
TRBV7-2	TRBJ2-1	.	TRBD2	TGTGCCAGCAGCTTAGCGGCAGCGGGAGTATGGAATGAGCAGTTCTTC	CASSLAAAGVWNEQFF